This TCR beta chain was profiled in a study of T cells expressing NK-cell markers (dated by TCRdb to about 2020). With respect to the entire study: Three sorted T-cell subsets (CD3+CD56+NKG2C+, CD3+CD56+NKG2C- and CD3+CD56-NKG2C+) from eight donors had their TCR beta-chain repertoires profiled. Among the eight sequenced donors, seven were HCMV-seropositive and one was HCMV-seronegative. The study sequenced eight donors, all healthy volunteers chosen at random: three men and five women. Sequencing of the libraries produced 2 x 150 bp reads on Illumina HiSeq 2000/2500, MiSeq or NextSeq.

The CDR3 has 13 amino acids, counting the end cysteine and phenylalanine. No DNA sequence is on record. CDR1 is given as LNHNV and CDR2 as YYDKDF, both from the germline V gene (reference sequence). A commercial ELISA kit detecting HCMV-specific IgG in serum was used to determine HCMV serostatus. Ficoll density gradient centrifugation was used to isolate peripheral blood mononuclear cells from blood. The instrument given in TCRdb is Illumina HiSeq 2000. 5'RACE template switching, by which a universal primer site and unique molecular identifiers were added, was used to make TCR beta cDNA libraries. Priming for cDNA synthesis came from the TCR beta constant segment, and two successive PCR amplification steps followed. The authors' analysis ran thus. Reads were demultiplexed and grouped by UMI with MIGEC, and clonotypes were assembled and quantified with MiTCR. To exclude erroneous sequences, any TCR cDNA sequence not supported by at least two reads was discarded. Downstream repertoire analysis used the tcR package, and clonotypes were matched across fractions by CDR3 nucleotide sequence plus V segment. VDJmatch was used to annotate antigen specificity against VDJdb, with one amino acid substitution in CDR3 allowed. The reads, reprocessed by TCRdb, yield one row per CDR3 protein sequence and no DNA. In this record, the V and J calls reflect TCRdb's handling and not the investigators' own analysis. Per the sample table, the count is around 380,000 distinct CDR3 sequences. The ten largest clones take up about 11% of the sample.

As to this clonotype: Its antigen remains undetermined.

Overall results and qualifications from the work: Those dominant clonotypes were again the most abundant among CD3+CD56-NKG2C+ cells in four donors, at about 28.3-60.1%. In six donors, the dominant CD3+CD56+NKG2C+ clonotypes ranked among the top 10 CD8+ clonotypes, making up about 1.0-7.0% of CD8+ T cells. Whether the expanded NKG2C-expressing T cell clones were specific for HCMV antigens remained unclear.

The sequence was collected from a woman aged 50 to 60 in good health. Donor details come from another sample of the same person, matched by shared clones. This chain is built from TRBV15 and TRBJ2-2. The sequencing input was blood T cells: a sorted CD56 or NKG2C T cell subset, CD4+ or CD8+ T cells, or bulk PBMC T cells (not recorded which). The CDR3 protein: CATSREAGGELFF.